One and the same sample provided the 32 T cell receptor beta chains below, sequenced in a study of human T cells and chemical hapten exposure. A single record per CDR3 protein comes from TCRdb applying MiXCR to the 5' RACE reads. The data hold about 81,000 distinct CDR3 sequences, with 6.5% to 8.5% observed a single time. From whole blood left unfractionated, total RNA was extracted. Receptors originate from a male donor in good health.

This clonotype came up many times. The chain recombines TRBV6-6 with TRBJ1-1; D is undetermined. V lost 5 bases and J 8 bases, leaving 15 bases between the germline ends. Germline CDR1 MNHNY, CDR2 SVGAGI (reference sequence). This CDR3 is 13 amino acids long. CDR3 in amino acids: CASSPPGAREAFF. DNA of the CDR3: TGTGCCAGCAGTCCCCCAGGCGCGAGGGAAGCTTTCTTT.

On this clonotype itself: An end of the junction differs from the germline gene, which may be a read error. The rearrangement uses TRBV7-9 and TRBJ2-2; 10 bases are a match to TRBD2. Germline-derived CDR1 and CDR2 are SEHNR and FQNEAQ (reference sequence). CDR3 length: 15 amino acids. CDR3 in DNA: TGTGCCAGCAGCCTAGCGGGGGCGACCACCGGGGAGCTGTTTTTT. The encoded protein is CASSLAGATTGELFF.

This clonotype was recorded many times. The chain couples TRBV12-3 or TRBV12-4 to TRBJ1-5, with a tentative D call TRBD1 (6 bases). The germline V and J ends were trimmed by 6 bases and 0 bases, with 12 bases remaining between them. The CDR3 covers 15 residues. CDR3 coding DNA: TGTGCCAGCAGGTGGGGGACAAATAGCAATCAGCCCCAGCATTTT. The encoded protein is CASRWGTNSNQPQHF.

This clonotype was observed a few times. The chain uses TRBV29-1 and TRBJ1-1; D perhaps matches TRBD1 (5 bases). Germline assignment: CDR1 SQVTM and CDR2 ANQGSEA. CDR3 size: 12 residues. The ends were cut back, 7 bases at V and 2 bases at J, with 11 bases in the middle. The CDR3 protein is CSGGVDNTEAFF. CDR3 bases: TGCAGCGGAGGGGTGGATAACACTGAAGCTTTCTTT.

The rearrangement joins TRBV10-3 to TRBJ2-2, with D possibly TRBD2 on 6 matching bases. With 7 bases removed from V and 2 bases from J, the gap between germline ends came to 11 bases. The CDR3 extends over 14 amino acids. Germline V gives CDR1 ENHRY, CDR2 SYGVKD. The CDR3 DNA reads as TGTGCCATCACCCCGACTAGAAACACCGGGGAGCTGTTTTTT. It translates to CAITPTRNTGELFF.

This clonotype has at least ten counts. The chain has TRBV10-1 and TRBJ2-3, with 9 bases fitting TRBD2. Germline lookup yields CDR1 WNHNN and CDR2 SYGVQD (reference sequence). This CDR3 spans 15 amino acids. V lost 4 bases and J lost 0; bases outside the gene matches: 2. The CDR3 DNA reads TGCGCCAGCAGTGGACTAGCGGATAGCACAGATACGCAGTATTTT. This translates into CASSGLADSTDTQYF.

The rearrangement links TRBV11-2 to TRBJ2-7; D perhaps matches TRBD2 (6 bases). The germline gives CDR1 SGHAT, CDR2 FQNNGV. The CDR3 spans 15 residues. Trimming removed 4 bases at V and 5 bases at J, with 18 bases between. The CDR3 sequence: CASSYTPGSGDEQYF. The DNA of the CDR3 is TGTGCCAGCAGCTACACGCCCGGGTCGGGGGACGAGCAGTACTTC.

The genes are TRBV7-3 and TRBJ2-1; 8 bases align to TRBD1. J lost 0 bases, V lost 5 bases, and 3 bases had no gene match. The germline CDR1 and CDR2 sequences are SGHTA and FQGTGA. The CDR3 is 15 amino acids. CDR3 sequence (DNA): TGTGCCAGCAGCGAAGACAGGGGCTCCTACAATGAGCAGTTCTTC. Translation gives CASSEDRGSYNEQFF.

This clonotype was picked up a small number of times. V is TRBV6-6 and J is TRBJ1-4; TRBD1 matches at 7 bases. Per the germline V gene, CDR1 is MNHNY and CDR2 is SVGAGI (reference sequence). The CDR3 length is 16 residues. V shed 6 bases and J 0 bases; nucleotides not matched to a gene: 7. The CDR3, as DNA: TGTGCCAGCAGCAAACGGACAGGTCCAACTAATGAAAAACTGTTTTTT. Protein: CASSKRTGPTNEKLFF.

This clonotype was detected many times. The chain couples TRBV29-1 to TRBJ2-1; 7 bases agree with TRBD1. CDR1 is SQVTM, CDR2 ANQGSEA, per germline. V gave up 6 bases and J gave up 6 bases; unmatched junction bases: 5. This CDR3 has 12 amino acids. The CDR3 DNA sequence: TGCAGCGTGGAACAGGGGTTCAATGAGCAGTTCTTC. Translation gives CSVEQGFNEQFF.

The CDR3 sequence is CATSSRTSGKYEQYF. For the CDR3, the DNA is TGTGCCACCAGCAGCCGGACTAGCGGGAAGTACGAGCAGTACTTC. The V call is TRBV15, the J call TRBJ2-7; 12 bases line up with TRBD2. Germline-derived CDR1 and CDR2 are LNHNV and YYDKDF (reference sequence). CDR3 length equals 15 residues. V shed 3 bases and J 4 bases; nucleotides not matched to a gene: 4.

This clonotype was observed at least ten times. J is TRBJ1-5 and V is TRBV27; tentatively, D is TRBD1 (5 bases). The CDR3 sequence is 14 residues long. With 6 bases removed from V and 5 bases from J, the gap between germline ends came to 14 bases. Germline V lookup: CDR1 MNHEY, CDR2 SMNVEV (reference sequence). CDR3 region: CASSAVGTHQPQHF. The DNA for the CDR3 is TGTGCCAGCAGCGCCGTCGGGACCCATCAGCCCCAGCATTTT.

There are a few counts of this clonotype. The CDR3 region has the DNA TGTGCCAGCAGTTCTAGGGCTCCGAACACCGGGGAGCTGTTTTTT. Encoded protein: CASSSRAPNTGELFF. The chain is built from TRBV12-3 or TRBV12-4 and TRBJ2-2; D is uncertain. V gave up 4 bases and J gave up 0 bases, with 9 bases separating them. The CDR3 runs 15 residues.

This clonotype has ten or more counts. The V call is TRBV29-1, the J call TRBJ2-3; D unclear. The germline V gene has CDR1 SQVTM and CDR2 ANQGSEA. This CDR3 comprises 13 residues. V was cut by 2 bases and J by 2 bases, with 8 bases left in between. CDR3 sequence (DNA): TGCAGCGTTGAATCACAGATCACAGATACGCAGTATTTT. Protein sequence: CSVESQITDTQYF.

This clonotype has a count of ten or more. J is TRBJ2-2 and V is TRBV20-1; perhaps TRBD1 as D (6 bases). V was trimmed by 2 bases and J by 3 bases, leaving 19 bases between them. CDR3 length equals 17 residues. Germline V gene data show CDR1 as DFQATT and CDR2 as SNEGSKA (reference sequence). This CDR3 is CSARPPTGDRDTGELFF. The CDR3 DNA is TGCAGTGCTAGACCCCCGACAGGAGACCGCGACACCGGGGAGCTGTTTTTT.

This clonotype showed up just a few times. This chain uses TRBV29-1 with TRBJ1-1; 7 bases are shared with TRBD1. Germline V CDR1 and CDR2: SQVTM, ANQGSEA. The trim removed 6 bases at V and 0 bases at J, leaving 4 bases unmatched. The CDR3 is 13 amino acids. CDR3: CSVMTGMNTEAFF. CDR3 bases: TGCAGCGTCATGACAGGGATGAACACTGAAGCTTTCTTT.

This clonotype was found a few times. The CDR3 nucleotides are TGCAGCGTATTGGGACAGGGTAATGAAAAACTGTTTTTT. Protein sequence: CSVLGQGNEKLFF. The V gene is TRBV29-1, the J gene TRBJ1-4; 9 nucleotides agree with TRBD1. The CDR3 sequence is 13 residues long. Looked up from germline, CDR1 is SQVTM and CDR2 is ANQGSEA. V dropped 6 bases and J dropped 4; count of bases not matched to a gene: 3.

The chain combines TRBV3-1 with TRBJ2-7, with TRBD2 identical over 8 bases. The ends lost 1 base at V and 5 bases at J; junction bases unmatched: 7. Germline CDR1 LGHDT, CDR2 YNNKEL (reference sequence). This CDR3 contains 15 residues. This CDR3 is CASSQVPAGVDEQYF. CDR3 sequence (DNA): TGTGCCAGCAGCCAAGTTCCAGCGGGAGTTGACGAGCAGTACTTC.

This clonotype was detected ten times or more. The gene calls are TRBV7-2 and TRBJ2-3; D is uncertain. CDR3 size: 12 residues. Looked up from germline, CDR1 is SGHTA and CDR2 is FQGNSA. Trimming took 6 bases from V and 4 from J, leaving 8 bases between them. The CDR3 loop is CASREGPDTQYF. Written as DNA, the CDR3 is TGTGCCAGCAGAGAAGGTCCAGATACGCAGTATTTT.

This clonotype was recorded a few times. The chain carries TRBV5-1 and TRBJ1-6; a possible D gene is TRBD1 (5 bases). This CDR3 spans 15 amino acids. V shed 4 bases and J shed 12 bases, with 20 bases lying between them. Germline CDR1 reads SGHRS; CDR2 reads YFSETQ. The CDR3: CASSPAGVGVEPLHF. For the CDR3, the DNA is TGCGCCAGCAGCCCGGCGGGGGTCGGCGTTGAACCCCTCCACTTT. Drawing the rest from reference TRBV5-1 and TRBJ1-6, the complete variable domain is KAGVTQTPRYLIKTRGQQVTLSCSPISGHRSVSWYQQTPGQGLQFLFEYFSETQRNKGNFPGRFSGRQFSNSRSEMNVSTLELGDSALYLCASSPAGVGVEPLHFGNGTRLTVT.

The rearrangement links TRBV7-3 to TRBJ1-2; 11 nucleotides match TRBD1. Germline assignment: CDR1 SGHTA and CDR2 FQGTGA. V trimming: 5 bases; J trimming: 3 bases; junction bases outside the gene matches: 5. The CDR3 spans 15 residues. CDR3 nucleotides: TGTGCCAGCAGCCCTATGGGACAGGGGGACTATGGCTACACCTTC. This encodes CASSPMGQGDYGYTF.

The rearrangement uses TRBV15 and TRBJ1-1; D might be TRBD1 (5 bases). Germline CDR1 reads LNHNV; CDR2 reads YYDKDF (reference sequence). This CDR3 comprises 15 residues. The ends were cut back, 4 bases at V and 2 bases at J, with 14 bases in the middle. In DNA, the CDR3 is TGTGCCACCAGCACTGGGAGGGGCCCAAACACTGAAGCTTTCTTT. Amino acid sequence: CATSTGRGPNTEAFF.

The chain carries TRBV6-5 and TRBJ1-1; tentatively, D is TRBD1 (5 bases). This CDR3 has 14 amino acids. Trimming shortened V by 2 bases and J by 5 bases, and 12 bases separated the two germline ends. CDR1 is MNHEY, CDR2 SVGAGI, per germline. This chain's CDR3 is CASSYAGTGTEAFF. CDR3 coding DNA: TGTGCCAGCAGTTACGCGGGGACGGGAACTGAAGCTTTCTTT.

This clonotype was seen many times. The genes are TRBV7-9 and TRBJ1-6; a possible D gene is TRBD1 (5 bases). CDR3 length equals 15 residues. CDR1 and CDR2 (germline): SEHNR, FQNEAQ (reference sequence). V lost 5 bases to trimming and J lost 9 bases, with 17 bases between them. CDR3 residues: CASSDEGPRGSPLHF. The CDR3 DNA sequence: TGTGCCAGCAGCGACGAAGGTCCGAGGGGTTCACCCCTCCACTTT. The entire variable domain, with the rest obtained from reference TRBV7-9 and TRBJ1-6, is as follows: DTGVSQNPRHKITKRGQNVTFRCDPISEHNRLYWYRQTLGQGPEFLTYFQNEAQLEKSRLLSDRFSAERPKGSFSTLEIQRTEQGDSAMYLCASSDEGPRGSPLHFGNGTRLTVT.

This clonotype was detected many times. V and J are TRBV5-1 and TRBJ2-7, with a tentative D call TRBD2 (5 bases). The ends were cut back, 0 bases at V and 0 bases at J, with 10 bases in the middle. Germline values: CDR1 SGHRS, CDR2 YFSETQ. The CDR3 totals 15 residues. CDR3 sequence (DNA): TGCGCCAGCAGCTTGGGACTACCCTTCTCCTACGAGCAGTACTTC. Translation gives CASSLGLPFSYEQYF.

The chain links TRBV6-1 to TRBJ2-7, with 7 bases aligning to TRBD2. This CDR3 comprises 16 residues. Unmatched junction bases numbered 14, after V lost 7 bases and J lost 2 bases. In germline, CDR1 is MNHNS, CDR2 SASEGT. The CDR3 region has the DNA TGTGCCAGCACCCGAGTAGGAGCTAGCGGAACCTACGAGCAGTACTTC. It is translated as CASTRVGASGTYEQYF.

The sample holds a few counts of this clonotype. This chain's CDR3 is CASSVGVTDTQYF. Written as DNA, the CDR3 is TGTGCCAGCAGCGTAGGGGTCACAGATACGCAGTATTTT. The rearrangement uses TRBV11-2 and TRBJ2-3, with D possibly matching TRBD1 (5 bases). Looked up from germline, CDR1 is SGHAT and CDR2 is FQNNGV. CDR3 length equals 13 residues. V lost 5 bases and J lost 2, with 8 bases in between.

The chain combines TRBV29-1 with TRBJ2-2, with 10 bases aligning to TRBD2. V lost 4 bases, J lost 5 bases, and 10 bases stayed unmatched. This CDR3 is 16 amino acids long. Germline CDR1 reads SQVTM; CDR2 reads ANQGSEA. The CDR3 protein is CSVVSSGGAKTGELFF. The CDR3, as DNA: TGCAGCGTTGTATCGAGCGGGGGGGCCAAAACCGGGGAGCTGTTTTTT.

In this sample, this clonotype turned up many times. The chain carries TRBV7-2 and TRBJ1-1; the match to TRBD1 covers 7 bases. The CDR3 consists of 14 residues. With 5 bases clipped from V and 1 base from J, the junction kept 4 bases outside the gene matches. CDR1 SGHTA and CDR2 FQGNSA come from the germline V gene. Here the CDR3 DNA reads TGTGCCAGCAGCCGAAGACAGGGGAACACTGAAGCTTTCTTT. Its protein is CASSRRQGNTEAFF.

The rearrangement links TRBV6-1 to TRBJ1-5, with a weak D call TRBD1 (5 bases). Per the germline V gene, CDR1 is MNHNS and CDR2 is SASEGT. V lost 7 bases and J lost 1, with 14 bases in between. The CDR3 runs 15 residues. CDR3 in amino acids: CASTRQLLSNQPQHF. CDR3 nucleotide sequence: TGTGCCAGCACCAGACAGCTACTCAGCAATCAGCCCCAGCATTTT.

This clonotype has more than one count but fewer than ten. The rearrangement links TRBV20-1 to TRBJ2-3; 9 bases are a match to TRBD2. The V gene's germline CDR1 is DFQATT and CDR2 SNEGSKA (reference sequence). The CDR3 is 14 amino acids. J lost 1 base, V lost 2 bases, and 1 base had no gene match. The CDR3 sequence is CSARPSGGTDTQYF. CDR3 in DNA: TGCAGTGCTAGACCTAGCGGGGGCACAGATACGCAGTATTTT.

The chain is built from TRBV5-1 and TRBJ2-3; 9 bases are shared with TRBD1. Germline CDR1 reads SGHRS; CDR2 reads YFSETQ. This CDR3 is built from 17 residues. Trimming at V came to 1 base and at J to 0 bases, leaving 6 bases not matched to a gene. DNA for the CDR3: TGCGCCAGCAGCTTGATGGGACAGGGTAGAAGCACAGATACGCAGTATTTT. Translated, it gives CASSLMGQGRSTDTQYF.